The 9 T cell receptor beta chains below all came from one sample that was sequenced in a study of cytomegalovirus exposure and HLA in healthy donors. PCR was performed using 60 Vbeta and 13 Jbeta primers. Profiled with immunoSEQ multiplex PCR; TCRdb holds only in-frame clones, not every one. The sample includes some 170,000 clones, roughly 79% seen only once; the top ten take approximately 6.3%. The material sequenced was PBMCs. Receptor source: a man aged 35 to 55 in good health and CMV-seropositive.

This chain uses TRBV7-9 with TRBJ2-5; TRBD1 agrees at 12 bases. V was pared by 1 base and J by 1 base, with 1 base of the junction left unmatched. CDR1 is SEHNR, CDR2 FQNEAQ, per germline (reference sequence). The CDR3 has 16 residues. The DNA of the CDR3 is TGTGCCAGCAGCTTAGGGGACAGGGGGCTCCAAGAGACCCAGTACTTC. Its protein product is CASSLGDRGLQETQYF.

This rearrangement joins TRBV14 to TRBJ2-7, with TRBD2 matching 11 bases. The germline gives CDR1 SGHDN, CDR2 FVKESK. The V gene end was trimmed by 6 bases and the J gene end by 3 bases; junction bases not matched to a gene: 13. This CDR3 is 17 amino acids long. CDR3 loop: CASSTLGLAGGVYEQYF. The CDR3 bases are TGTGCCAGCAGTACTCTGGGGCTAGCGGGAGGTGTCTACGAGCAGTACTTC.

The CDR3, as DNA: TGTGCCAGCAGGGGAGGAGAGACCCAGTACTTC. It codes for CASRGGETQYF. This sequence joins TRBV28 and TRBJ2-5; a weak D match, TRBD2 (6 bases). The V end lost 6 bases, the J end lost 4 bases, and 6 bases lay between the germline ends. Germline loops: CDR1 MDHEN, CDR2 SYDVKM. The CDR3 length is 11 residues. Based on the CDR3 plus reference TRBV28 and TRBJ2-5, the full variable domain is DVKVTQSSRYLVKRTGEKVFLECVQDMDHENMFWYRQDPGLGLRLIYFSYDVKMKEKGDIPEGYSVSREKKERFSLILESASTNQTSMYLCASRGGETQYFGPGTRLLVL.

The chain combines TRBV2 with TRBJ1-2; 8 bases agree with TRBD1. This CDR3 contains 15 residues. Germline V CDR1 and CDR2: SNHLY, FYNNEI. V lost 10 bases to trimming and J lost 6 bases; unmatched junction nucleotides: 16. DNA of the CDR3: TGTGCCACCCTACCCACCGGGACAGGAGGAGATGGCTACACCTTC. As protein: CATLPTGTGGDGYTF. Drawing the rest from reference TRBV2 and TRBJ1-2, the complete variable domain is EPEVTQTPSHQVTQMGQEVILRCVPISNHLYFYWYRQILGQKVEFLVSFYNNEISEKSEIFDDQFSVERPDGSNFTLKIRSTKLEDSAMYFCATLPTGTGGDGYTFGSGTRLTVV.

The chain carries TRBV5-6 and TRBJ2-3; 10 positions agree with TRBD2. The J segment lost 1 base and the V segment lost 4 bases, leaving 6 bases of the junction unmatched. This CDR3 is built from 16 residues. Germline CDR1 and CDR2: SGHDT and YYEEEE. The CDR3 nucleotides are TGTGCCAGCAGCACCCGGCTAGCGGGAGGCACAGATACGCAGTATTTT. Translating gives CASSTRLAGGTDTQYF.

The chain has TRBV2 and TRBJ1-4, with D hard to call. Trimming pared 1 base from V and 8 bases from J, leaving 14 bases between. Germline V gene data show CDR1 as SNHLY and CDR2 as FYNNEI. The CDR3 extends over 15 amino acids. Written as DNA, the CDR3 is TGTGCCAGCAGTGAAGTGGCGGTGGCTCAGGAAAAACTGTTTTTT. This sequence encodes CASSEVAVAQEKLFF.

The chain uses TRBV27 and TRBJ1-1; D is undetermined. Germline loops: CDR1 MNHEY, CDR2 SMNVEV (reference sequence). This CDR3 comprises 14 residues. V lost 1 base and J lost 1, with 7 bases in between. CDR3: CASSLFAENTEAFF. Written as DNA, the CDR3 is TGTGCCAGCAGTTTATTCGCAGAGAACACTGAAGCTTTCTTT.

This clone was detected only a few times. The chain recombines TRBV5-6 with TRBJ2-7; D possibly matches TRBD1 or TRBD2 (6 bases each). CDR1 and CDR2 (germline): SGHDT, YYEEEE. Trimming pared 4 bases from V and 5 bases from J, leaving 10 bases between. The CDR3 totals 12 residues. The CDR3 here is CASSLGGDEQYF. As DNA, the CDR3 is TGTGCCAGCAGCCTGGGGGGCGACGAGCAGTACTTC.

The chain has TRBV2 and TRBJ2-5, with 9 bases matching TRBD2. Germline CDR1 is SNHLY and CDR2 is FYNNEI. CDR3 length equals 14 residues. Trimming at V came to 6 bases and at J to 1 base, leaving 3 bases not matched to a gene. CDR3 DNA sequence: TGTGCCAGCAGAAAGGGACTAGCCCAAGAGACCCAGTACTTC. Translation: CASRKGLAQETQYF.